This record looks at one T cell receptor beta chain sequence and its context. This sample is drawn from a study of blood T cell repertoires in COVID-19. Study summary: Both acute and convalescent COVID-19 samples were obtained from the United States, Italy and Spain. T cells, B-cell-depleted T cells, or PBMCs supplied cDNA or gDNA.

With 7 bases clipped from V and 9 bases from J, the junction kept 10 bases outside the gene matches. The CDR3 length is 15 residues. CDR1 and CDR2 from the germline V gene are LNHDA and SQIVND (reference sequence). Original processing notes: Amplification of reference gene primers was used by the study to estimate nucleated cell counts. Here immunoSEQ multiplex PCR was the method, and the copy in TCRdb shows in-frame clones only, minus some. D and trimming were read from the DNA, whereas the V and J calls and clone size are those reported in that table. The sample yields some 150,000 clones, 80% to 90% seen once.

Sequenced: peripheral blood. V usage is TRBV19 and J usage is TRBJ2-1, with TRBD1 matching over 12 bases. The TCR originated in a human donor in a cohort sampled during active COVID-19. CDR3 nucleotides: TGTGCCAGTAACAAGCCGGGACAGGGGGCAAGTGAGCAGTTCTTC. Its protein is CASNKPGQGASEQFF.